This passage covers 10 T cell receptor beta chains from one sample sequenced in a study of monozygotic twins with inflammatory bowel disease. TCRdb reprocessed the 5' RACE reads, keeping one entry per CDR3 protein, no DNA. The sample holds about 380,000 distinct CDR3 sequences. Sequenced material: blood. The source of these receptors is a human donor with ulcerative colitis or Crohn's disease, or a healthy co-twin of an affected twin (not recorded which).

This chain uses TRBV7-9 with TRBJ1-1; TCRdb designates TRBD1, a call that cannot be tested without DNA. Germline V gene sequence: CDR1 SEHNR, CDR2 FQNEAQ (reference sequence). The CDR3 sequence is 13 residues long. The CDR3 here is CASSLGTRVGAFF. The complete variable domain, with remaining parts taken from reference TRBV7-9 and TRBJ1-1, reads DTGVSQNPRHKITKRGQNVTFRCDPISEHNRLYWYRQTLGQGPEFLTYFQNEAQLEKSRLLSDRFSAERPKGSFSTLEIQRTEQGDSAMYLCASSLGTRVGAFFGQGTRLTVV.

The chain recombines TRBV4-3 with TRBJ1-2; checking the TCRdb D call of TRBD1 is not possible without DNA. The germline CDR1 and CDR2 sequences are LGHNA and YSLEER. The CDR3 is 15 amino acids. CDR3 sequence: CASSQGQKTNYGYTF.

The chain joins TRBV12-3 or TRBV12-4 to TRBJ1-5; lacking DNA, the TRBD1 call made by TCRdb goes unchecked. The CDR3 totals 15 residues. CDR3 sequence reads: CASRPQGGLNQPQHF.

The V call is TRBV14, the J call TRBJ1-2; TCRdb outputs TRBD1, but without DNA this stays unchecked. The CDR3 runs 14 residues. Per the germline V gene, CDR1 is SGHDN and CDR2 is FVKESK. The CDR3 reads CASSVLTGTYGYTF.

The chain's CDR3 is CASTQTSGDGETQYF. The rearrangement uses TRBV28 and TRBJ2-5; the TCRdb call, TRBD2, lacks DNA for checking. The CDR3 is 15 amino acids. CDR1 and CDR2 (germline): MDHEN, SYDVKM.

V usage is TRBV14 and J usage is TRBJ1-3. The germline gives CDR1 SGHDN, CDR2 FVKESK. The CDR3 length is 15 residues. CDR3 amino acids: CASSQEWGSGNTIYF. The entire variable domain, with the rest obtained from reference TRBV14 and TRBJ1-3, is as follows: EAGVTQFPSHSVIEKGQTVTLRCDPISGHDNLYWYRRVMGKEIKFLLHFVKESKQDESGMPNNRFLAERTGGTYSTLKVQPAELEDSGVYFCASSQEWGSGNTIYFGEGSWLTVV.

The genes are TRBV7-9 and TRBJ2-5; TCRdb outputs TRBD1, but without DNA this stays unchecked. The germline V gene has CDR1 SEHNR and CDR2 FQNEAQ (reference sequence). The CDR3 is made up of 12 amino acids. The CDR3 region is CASSLIGDLEYF.

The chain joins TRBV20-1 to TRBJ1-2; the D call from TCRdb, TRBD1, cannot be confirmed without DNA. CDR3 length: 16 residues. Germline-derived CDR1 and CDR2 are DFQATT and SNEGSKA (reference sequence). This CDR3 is CSARDQRTGAYYGYTF.

Here the CDR3 reads CSARGAASGSTDTQYF. The V and J genes are TRBV20-1 and TRBJ2-3; the TCRdb call, TRBD2, lacks DNA for checking. The germline V gene has CDR1 DFQATT and CDR2 SNEGSKA (reference sequence). This CDR3 is built from 16 residues.

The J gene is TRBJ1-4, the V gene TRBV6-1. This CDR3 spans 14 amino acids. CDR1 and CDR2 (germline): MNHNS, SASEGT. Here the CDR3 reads CASRLSLTNEKLFF.